The T cell receptor (beta chain) under discussion was sequenced for a study of blood T cell repertoires in COVID-19. Across the whole study: Sites in the United States, Italy and Spain provided acute and convalescent COVID-19 samples. Sources were T cells, B-cell-depleted T cells, or PBMCs; the material itself was cDNA or gDNA.

This CDR3 contains 15 residues. Germline assignment: CDR1 SGHRS and CDR2 YFSETQ. V lost 3 bases to trimming and J lost 0 bases, with 10 bases between them. Authors' processing steps: Researchers report that nucleated cell counts were estimated from reference gene primer amplification. Assay used: immunoSEQ multiplex PCR; TCRdb lists only in-frame clones, some missing. V, J and clone size reflect that table, while D and trimming were determined from the DNA. The data hold around 100,000 clones, with around 84% observed a single time. Material: peripheral blood. The receptor comes from a man aged 35 to 55 with acute or convalescent COVID-19. This sequence joins TRBV5-1 and TRBJ2-1, with D perhaps TRBD2 (6 bases). The CDR3 bases are TGCGCCAGCAGCTCCCGGGACTTCTCCTACAATGAGCAGTTCTTC. Its protein is CASSSRDFSYNEQFF.